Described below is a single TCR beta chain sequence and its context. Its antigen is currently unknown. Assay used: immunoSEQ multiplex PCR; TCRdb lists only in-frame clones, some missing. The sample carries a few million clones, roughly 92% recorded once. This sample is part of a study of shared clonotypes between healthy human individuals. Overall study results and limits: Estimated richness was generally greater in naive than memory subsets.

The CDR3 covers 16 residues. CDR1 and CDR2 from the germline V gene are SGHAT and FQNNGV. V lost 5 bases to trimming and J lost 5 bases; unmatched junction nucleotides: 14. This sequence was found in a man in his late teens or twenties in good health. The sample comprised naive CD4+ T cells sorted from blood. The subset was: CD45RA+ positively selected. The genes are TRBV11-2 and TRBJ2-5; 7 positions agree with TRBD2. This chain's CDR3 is CASSRLRLIAGETQYF. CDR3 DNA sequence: TGTGCCAGCAGCCGCCTGCGGTTAATAGCGGGTGAGACCCAGTACTTC. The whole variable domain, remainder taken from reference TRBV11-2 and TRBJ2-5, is EAGVAQSPRYKIIEKRQSVAFWCNPISGHATLYWYQQILGQGPKLLIQFQNNGVVDDSQLPKDRFSAERLKGVDSTLKIQPAKLEDSAVYLCASSRLRLIAGETQYFGPGTRLLVL.